Sequencing of this T cell receptor (beta chain) was carried out in a study of Tregs in tolerant kidney transplant recipients. Overall study: After B cell culture, CD4+CD8-CD25+CD127- and CD4+CD8-4-1BB+CD40L- cells were sorted.

To note about this clone: Its antigen is unknown.

The germline CDR1 and CDR2 sequences are MNHEY and SVGAGI. Unmatched junction bases numbered 5, after V lost 5 bases and J lost 4 bases. The CDR3 has 13 amino acids. Clones were sequenced by immunoSEQ multiplex PCR, and TCRdb holds only the in-frame ones, with some missing. This table holds a few thousand clones, roughly 41% found once. Sequencing input: Tregs from blood grown in culture. J is TRBJ2-7 and V is TRBV6-5, with 7 bases that match TRBD1. This TCR derives from a human donor in good health. CDR3 protein: CASSVIRGYEQYF. In nucleotides, the CDR3 is TGTGCCAGCAGTGTAATCAGGGGGTACGAGCAGTACTTC.